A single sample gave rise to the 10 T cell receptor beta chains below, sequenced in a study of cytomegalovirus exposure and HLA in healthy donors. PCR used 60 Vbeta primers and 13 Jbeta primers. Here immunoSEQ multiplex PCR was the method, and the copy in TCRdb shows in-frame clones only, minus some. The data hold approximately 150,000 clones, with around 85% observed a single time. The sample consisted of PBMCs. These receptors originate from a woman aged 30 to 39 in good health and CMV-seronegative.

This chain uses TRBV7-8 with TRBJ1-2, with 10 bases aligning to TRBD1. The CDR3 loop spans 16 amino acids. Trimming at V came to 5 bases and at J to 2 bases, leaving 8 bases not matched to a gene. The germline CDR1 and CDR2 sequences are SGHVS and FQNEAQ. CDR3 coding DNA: TGTGCCAGCAGCACCCGGGACAGGGGACCCAACTATGGCTACACCTTC. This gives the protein CASSTRDRGPNYGYTF.

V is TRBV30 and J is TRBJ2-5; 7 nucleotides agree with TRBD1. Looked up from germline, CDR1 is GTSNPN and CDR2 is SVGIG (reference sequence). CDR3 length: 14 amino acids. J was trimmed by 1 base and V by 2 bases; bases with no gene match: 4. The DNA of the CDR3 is TGTGCCTGGAGTACTACAGGGGTCCAAGAGACCCAGTACTTC. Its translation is CAWSTTGVQETQYF.

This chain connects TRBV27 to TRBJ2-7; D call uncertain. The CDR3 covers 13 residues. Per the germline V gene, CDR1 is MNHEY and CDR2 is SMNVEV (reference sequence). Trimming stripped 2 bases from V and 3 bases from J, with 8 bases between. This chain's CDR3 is CASSLALFYEQYF. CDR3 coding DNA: TGTGCCAGCAGTTTAGCACTTTTCTACGAGCAGTACTTC.

Here the CDR3 reads CASGLQGALGEQYF. The CDR3 region has the DNA TGTGCTAGTGGTCTCCAGGGCGCCTTGGGCGAGCAGTACTTC. The chain carries TRBV12-5 and TRBJ2-7, with D possibly being TRBD1 (5 bases). Looked up from germline, CDR1 is LGHNT and CDR2 is FRNRAP. Trimming took off 5 bases at V and 6 bases at J, with 17 bases between the two ends. This CDR3 is built from 14 residues.

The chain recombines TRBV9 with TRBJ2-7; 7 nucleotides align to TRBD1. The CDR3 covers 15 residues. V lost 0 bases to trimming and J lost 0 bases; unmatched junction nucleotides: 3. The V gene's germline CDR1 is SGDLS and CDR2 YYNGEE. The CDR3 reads CASSVAGQTSYEQYF. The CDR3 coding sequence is TGTGCCAGCAGCGTAGCGGGACAGACCTCCTACGAGCAGTACTTC.

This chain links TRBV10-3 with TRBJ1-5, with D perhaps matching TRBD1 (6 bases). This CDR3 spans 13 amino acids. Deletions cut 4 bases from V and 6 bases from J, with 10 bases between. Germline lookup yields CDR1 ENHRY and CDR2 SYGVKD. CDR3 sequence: CAISAGAGQPQHF. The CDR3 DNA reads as TGTGCCATCAGTGCAGGGGCCGGTCAGCCCCAGCATTTT.

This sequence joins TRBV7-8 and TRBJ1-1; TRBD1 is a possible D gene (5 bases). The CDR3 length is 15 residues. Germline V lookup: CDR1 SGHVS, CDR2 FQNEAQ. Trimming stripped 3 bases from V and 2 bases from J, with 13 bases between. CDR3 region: CASSFPGHSNTEAFF. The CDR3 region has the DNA TGTGCCAGCAGCTTTCCAGGGCACTCAAACACTGAAGCTTTCTTT.

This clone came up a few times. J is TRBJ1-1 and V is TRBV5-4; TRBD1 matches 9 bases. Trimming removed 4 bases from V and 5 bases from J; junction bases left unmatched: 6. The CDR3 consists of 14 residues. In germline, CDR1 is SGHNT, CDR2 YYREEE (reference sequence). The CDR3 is CASSVGQGRTEAFF. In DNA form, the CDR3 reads TGTGCCAGCAGCGTCGGACAGGGGAGAACTGAAGCTTTCTTT.

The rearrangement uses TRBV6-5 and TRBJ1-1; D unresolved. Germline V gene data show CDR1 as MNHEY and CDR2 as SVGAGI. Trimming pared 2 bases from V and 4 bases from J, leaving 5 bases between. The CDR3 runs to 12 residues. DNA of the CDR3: TGTGCCAGCAGTTACGGCGGCACTGAAGCTTTCTTT. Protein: CASSYGGTEAFF.

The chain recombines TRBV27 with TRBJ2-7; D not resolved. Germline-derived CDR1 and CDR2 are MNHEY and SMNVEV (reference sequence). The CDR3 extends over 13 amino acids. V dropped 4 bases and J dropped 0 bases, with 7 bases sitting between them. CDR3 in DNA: TGTGCCAGCAGTTCGCGGAGCTCCTACGAGCAGTACTTC. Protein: CASSSRSSYEQYF.